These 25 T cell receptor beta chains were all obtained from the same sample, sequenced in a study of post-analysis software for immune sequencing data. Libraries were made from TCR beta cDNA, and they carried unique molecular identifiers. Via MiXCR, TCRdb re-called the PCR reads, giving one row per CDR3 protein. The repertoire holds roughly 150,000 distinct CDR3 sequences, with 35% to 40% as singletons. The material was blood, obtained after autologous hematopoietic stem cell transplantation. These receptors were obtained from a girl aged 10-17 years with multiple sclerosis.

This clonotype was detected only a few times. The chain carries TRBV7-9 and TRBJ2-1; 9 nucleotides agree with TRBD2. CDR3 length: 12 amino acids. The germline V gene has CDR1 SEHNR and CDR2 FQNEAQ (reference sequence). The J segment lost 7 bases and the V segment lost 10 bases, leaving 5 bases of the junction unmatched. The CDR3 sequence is CAIGLARNEQFF. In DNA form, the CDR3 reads TGTGCCATTGGACTAGCGAGGAATGAGCAGTTCTTC. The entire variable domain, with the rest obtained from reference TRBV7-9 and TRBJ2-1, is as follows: DTGVSQNPRHKITKRGQNVTFRCDPISEHNRLYWYRQTLGQGPEFLTYFQNEAQLEKSRLLSDRFSAERPKGSFSTLEIQRTEQGDSAMYLCAIGLARNEQFFGPGTRLTVL.

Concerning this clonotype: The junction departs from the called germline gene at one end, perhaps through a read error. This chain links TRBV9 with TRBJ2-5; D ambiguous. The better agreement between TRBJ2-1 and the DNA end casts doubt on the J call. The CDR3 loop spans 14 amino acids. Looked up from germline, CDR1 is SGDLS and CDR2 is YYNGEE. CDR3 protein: CASGVGHTQETQFF. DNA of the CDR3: TGTGCCAGCGGCGTCGGCCATACCCAAGAGACCCAGTTCTTC.

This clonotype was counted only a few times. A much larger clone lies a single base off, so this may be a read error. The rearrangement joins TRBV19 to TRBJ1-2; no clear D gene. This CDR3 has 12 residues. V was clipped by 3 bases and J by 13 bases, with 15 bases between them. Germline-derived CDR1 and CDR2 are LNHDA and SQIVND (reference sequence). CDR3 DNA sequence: TGTGCCAGTAGTATCCGCGTTGGGCGCAGCACCTTC. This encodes CASSIRVGRSTF. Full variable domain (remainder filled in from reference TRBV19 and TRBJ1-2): DGGITQSPKYLFRKEGQNVTLSCEQNLNHDAMYWYRQDPGQGLRLIYYSQIVNDFQKGDIAEGYSVSREKKESFPLTVTSAQKNPTAFYLCASSIRVGRSTFGSGTRLTVV.

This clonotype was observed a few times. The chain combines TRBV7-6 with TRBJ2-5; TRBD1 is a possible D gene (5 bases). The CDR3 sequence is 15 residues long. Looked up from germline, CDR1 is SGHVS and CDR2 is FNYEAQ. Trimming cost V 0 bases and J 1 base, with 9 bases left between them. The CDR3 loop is CASSLAFTGQETQYF. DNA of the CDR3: TGTGCCAGCAGCTTAGCGTTCACAGGCCAAGAGACCCAGTACTTC.

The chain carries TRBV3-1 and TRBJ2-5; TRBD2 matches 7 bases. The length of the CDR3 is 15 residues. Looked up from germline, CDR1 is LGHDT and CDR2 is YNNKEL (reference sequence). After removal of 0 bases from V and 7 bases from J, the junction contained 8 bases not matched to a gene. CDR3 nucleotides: TGTGCCAGCAGCCAAGATGCGGGAGTCACAGGGACCCAGTACTTC. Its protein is CASSQDAGVTGTQYF.

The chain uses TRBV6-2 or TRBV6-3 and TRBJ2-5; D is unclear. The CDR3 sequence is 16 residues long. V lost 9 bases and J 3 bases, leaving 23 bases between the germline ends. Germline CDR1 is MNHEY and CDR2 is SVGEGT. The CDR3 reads CASSRPGYPVKETQYF. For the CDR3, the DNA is TGTGCCAGTTCCCGACCGGGCTACCCTGTAAAAGAGACCCAGTACTTC.

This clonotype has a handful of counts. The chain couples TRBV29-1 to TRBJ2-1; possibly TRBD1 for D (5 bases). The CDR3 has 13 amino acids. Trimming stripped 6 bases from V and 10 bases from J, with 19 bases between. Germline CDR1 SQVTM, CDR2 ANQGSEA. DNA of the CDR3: TGCAGCGTCAGGACAAACCCCAAGGCAGAGCAGTTCTTC. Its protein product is CSVRTNPKAEQFF.

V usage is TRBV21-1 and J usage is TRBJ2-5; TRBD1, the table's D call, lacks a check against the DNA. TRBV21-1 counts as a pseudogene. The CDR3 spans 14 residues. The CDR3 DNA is TGTGCCAGCAGCAAAGCAAAGGGGGAAGAGACCCAGTACTTC. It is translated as CASSKAKGEETQYF.

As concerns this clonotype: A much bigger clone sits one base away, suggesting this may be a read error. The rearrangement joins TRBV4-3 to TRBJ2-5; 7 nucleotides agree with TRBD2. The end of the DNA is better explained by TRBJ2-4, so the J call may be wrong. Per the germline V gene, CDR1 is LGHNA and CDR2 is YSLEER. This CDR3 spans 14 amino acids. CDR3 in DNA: TGCGTCAGCAGCCACCGAGCGGGATGGAACATTCAGTACTTC. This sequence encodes CVSSHRAGWNIQYF.

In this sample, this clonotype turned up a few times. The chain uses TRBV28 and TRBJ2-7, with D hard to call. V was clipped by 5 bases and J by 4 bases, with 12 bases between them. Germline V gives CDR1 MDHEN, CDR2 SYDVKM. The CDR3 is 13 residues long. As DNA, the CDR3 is TGTGCCAGCAGTACCCAAGGCTCTTACGAGCAGTACTTC. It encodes CASSTQGSYEQYF. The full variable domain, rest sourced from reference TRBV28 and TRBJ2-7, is DVKVTQSSRYLVKRTGEKVFLECVQDMDHENMFWYRQDPGLGLRLIYFSYDVKMKEKGDIPEGYSVSREKKERFSLILESASTNQTSMYLCASSTQGSYEQYFGPGTRLTVT.

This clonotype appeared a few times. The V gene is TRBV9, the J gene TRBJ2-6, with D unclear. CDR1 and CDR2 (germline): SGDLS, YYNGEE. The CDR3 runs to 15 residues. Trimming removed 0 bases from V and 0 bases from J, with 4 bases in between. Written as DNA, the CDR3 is TGTGCCAGCAGCGTAGTGGCCTCTGGGGCCAACGTCCTGACTTTC. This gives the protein CASSVVASGANVLTF.

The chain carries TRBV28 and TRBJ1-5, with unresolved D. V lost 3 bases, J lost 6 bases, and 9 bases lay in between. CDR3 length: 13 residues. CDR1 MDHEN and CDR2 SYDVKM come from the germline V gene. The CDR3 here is CASSLGLSQPQHF. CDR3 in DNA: TGTGCCAGCAGTTTGGGTTTGAGTCAGCCCCAGCATTTT.

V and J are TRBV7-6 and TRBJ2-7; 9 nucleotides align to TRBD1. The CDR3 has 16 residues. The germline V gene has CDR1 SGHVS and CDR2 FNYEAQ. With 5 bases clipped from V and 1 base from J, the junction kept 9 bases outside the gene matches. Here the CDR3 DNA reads TGTGCCAGCAGCGCACAACAGGGGGCAGGGTCCTACGAGCAGTACTTC. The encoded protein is CASSAQQGAGSYEQYF.

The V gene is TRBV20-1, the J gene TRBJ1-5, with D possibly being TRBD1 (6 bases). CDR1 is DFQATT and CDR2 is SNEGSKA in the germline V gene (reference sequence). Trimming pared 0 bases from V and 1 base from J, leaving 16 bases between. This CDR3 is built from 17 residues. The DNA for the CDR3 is TGCAGTGCTAGAGATTGGGAGGGGGTGTTGAGCAATCAGCCCCAGCATTTT. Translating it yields CSARDWEGVLSNQPQHF.

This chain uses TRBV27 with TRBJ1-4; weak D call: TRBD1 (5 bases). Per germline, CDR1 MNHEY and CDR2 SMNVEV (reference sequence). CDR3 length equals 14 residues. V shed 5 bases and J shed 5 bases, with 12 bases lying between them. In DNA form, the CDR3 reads TGTGCCAGCAGTGGACGGGGGGGGAATGAAAAACTGTTTTTT. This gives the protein CASSGRGGNEKLFF.

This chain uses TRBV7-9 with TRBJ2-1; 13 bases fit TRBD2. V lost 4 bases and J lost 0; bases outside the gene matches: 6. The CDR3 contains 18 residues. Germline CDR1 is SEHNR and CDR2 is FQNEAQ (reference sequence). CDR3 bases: TGTGCCAGCAGCTCCGGGACTAGCGGGGTCGACTCCTACAATGAGCAGTTCTTC. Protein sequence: CASSSGTSGVDSYNEQFF.

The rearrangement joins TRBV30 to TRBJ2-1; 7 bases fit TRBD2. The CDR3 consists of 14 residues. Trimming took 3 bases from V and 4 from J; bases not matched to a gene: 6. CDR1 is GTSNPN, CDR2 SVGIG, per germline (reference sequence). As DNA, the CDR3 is TGTGCCTGGAGGGCGGGAGAGTCGTACAATGAGCAGTTCTTC. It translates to CAWRAGESYNEQFF.

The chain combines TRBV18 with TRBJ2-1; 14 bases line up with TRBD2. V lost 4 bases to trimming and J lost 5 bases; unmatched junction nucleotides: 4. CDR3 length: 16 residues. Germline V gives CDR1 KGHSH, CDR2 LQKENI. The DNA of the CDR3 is TGTGCCAGCTCACGACTAGCGGGAGGGATGGACAATGAGCAGTTCTTC. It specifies CASSRLAGGMDNEQFF.

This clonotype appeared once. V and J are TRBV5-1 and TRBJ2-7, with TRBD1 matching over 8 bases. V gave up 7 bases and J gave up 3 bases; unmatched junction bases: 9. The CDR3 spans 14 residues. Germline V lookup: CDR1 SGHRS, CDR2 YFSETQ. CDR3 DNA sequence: TGCGCCAGCGGCGGTGACAGGGGCTACTACGAGCAGTACTTC. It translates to CASGGDRGYYEQYF.

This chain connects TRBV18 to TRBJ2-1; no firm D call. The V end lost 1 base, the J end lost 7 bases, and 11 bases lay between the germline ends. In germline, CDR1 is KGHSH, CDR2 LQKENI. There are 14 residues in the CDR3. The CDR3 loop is CASSPRSLGNEQFF. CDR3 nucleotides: TGTGCCAGCTCACCACGCTCTCTAGGAAATGAGCAGTTCTTC.

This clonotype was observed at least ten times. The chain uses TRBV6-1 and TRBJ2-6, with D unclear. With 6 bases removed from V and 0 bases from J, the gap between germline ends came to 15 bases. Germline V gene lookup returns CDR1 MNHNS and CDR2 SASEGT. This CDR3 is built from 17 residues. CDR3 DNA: TGTGCCAGCAGCCCAAGGGCTTCCGTCTCTGGGGCCAACGTCCTGACTTTC. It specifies CASSPRASVSGANVLTF.

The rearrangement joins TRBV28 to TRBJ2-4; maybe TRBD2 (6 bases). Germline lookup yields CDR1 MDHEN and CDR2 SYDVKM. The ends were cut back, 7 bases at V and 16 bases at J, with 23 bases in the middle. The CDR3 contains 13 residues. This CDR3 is CASTTGTYPQYYF. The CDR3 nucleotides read TGTGCCAGCACCACTGGGACTTATCCCCAGTACTACTTC. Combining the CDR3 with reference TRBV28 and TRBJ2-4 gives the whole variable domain DVKVTQSSRYLVKRTGEKVFLECVQDMDHENMFWYRQDPGLGLRLIYFSYDVKMKEKGDIPEGYSVSREKKERFSLILESASTNQTSMYLCASTTGTYPQYYFGAGTRLSVL.

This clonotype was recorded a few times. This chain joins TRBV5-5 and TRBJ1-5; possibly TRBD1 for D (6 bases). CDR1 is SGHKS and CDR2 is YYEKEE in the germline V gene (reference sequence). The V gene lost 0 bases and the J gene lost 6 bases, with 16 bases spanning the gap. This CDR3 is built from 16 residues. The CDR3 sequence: CASSLEDWGGGQPQHF. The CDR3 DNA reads TGTGCCAGCAGCTTGGAGGATTGGGGAGGGGGTCAGCCCCAGCATTTT.

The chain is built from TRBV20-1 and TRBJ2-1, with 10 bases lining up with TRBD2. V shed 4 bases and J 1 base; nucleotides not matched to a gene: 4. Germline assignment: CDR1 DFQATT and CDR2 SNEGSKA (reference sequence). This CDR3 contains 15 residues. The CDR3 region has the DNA TGCAGTGCTAACGAGCGGGAGGGTTCCTACAATGAGCAGTTCTTC. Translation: CSANEREGSYNEQFF.

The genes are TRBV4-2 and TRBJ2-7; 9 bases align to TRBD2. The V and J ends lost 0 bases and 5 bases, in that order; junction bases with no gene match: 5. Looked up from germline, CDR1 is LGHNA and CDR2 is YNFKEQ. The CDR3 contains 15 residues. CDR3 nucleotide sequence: TGTGCCAGCAGCCAAGAGGTAGCGGGAGTAGACGAGCAGTACTTC. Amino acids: CASSQEVAGVDEQYF.